The rows below give T cell receptor beta chains drawn from one sample of a study of regulatory T cells in long-lasting Graves disease. TCRdb fed the multiplex PCR reads into MiXCR, producing one record per CDR3 protein. The data contain over 500,000 distinct CDR3 sequences, 16% of them singletons. This sample also belongs to another study, concerning T cells in Graves' hyperthyroidism and ophthalmopathy.

The source material was peripheral blood mononuclear cells (PBMCs), sampled at new diagnosis, from a patient treated with antithyroid drugs. The source of these receptors is a woman aged 25 to 39 with Graves disease. CDR3s include the opening cysteine and the closing phenylalanine or tryptophan. Fields, in order: V gene, D gene, J gene, clone size, CDR3 DNA, CDR3 protein. A D gene is named only where the DNA matches it firmly. Where a row states a size, it is once, few, many or the class of an expanded clone; other rows omit it.

>TRBV20-1|.|TRBJ1-4|.
TGCAGTGCCAGACATGGTGCAACTAATGAAAAACTGTTTTTT
CSARHGATNEKLFF
>TRBV20-1|.|TRBJ1-1|.
TGCAGTGCTAGAGACCGGCGATTGATGAACACTGAAGCTTTCTTT
CSARDRRLMNTEAFF
>TRBV5-1|.|TRBJ2-3|many
TGCGCCAGCAGCTTTCTTAGCCCGGGAGATACGCAGTATTTT
CASSFLSPGDTQYF
>TRBV5-6|.|TRBJ1-4|few
TGTGCCAGCAGCTTTCGGCAGGTTAATGAAAAACTGTTTTTT
CASSFRQVNEKLFF
>TRBV5-1|.|TRBJ2-6|.
TGCGCCAGCAGCGAGCAGGGCTCTGGAGCCAACGTCCTGACTTTC
CASSEQGSGANVLTF
>TRBV28|.|TRBJ1-3|many
TGTGCCAGCAGTTTTTGGGACGTAGGACGCTCTGGAAACACCATATATTTT
CASSFWDVGRSGNTIYF
>TRBV2|.|TRBJ1-1|many
TGTGCCAGCAGCGCGCAGGCCTTAAACACTGAAGCTTTCTTT
CASSAQALNTEAFF
>TRBV6-4|TRBD2|TRBJ2-1|few
TGTGCCAGCAGCCGACTAGCGGGTAGCTCCTACAATGAGCAGTTCTTC
CASSRLAGSSYNEQFF
>TRBV20-1|.|TRBJ1-5|many
TGCAGTGCTAGAGTTAATAGGGGCTTGGGCCAGCCCCAGCATTTT
CSARVNRGLGQPQHF
>TRBV10-2|TRBD1|TRBJ1-5|few
TGCGCCAGCAGTGTGACAGGGGATCAGCCCCAGCATTTT
CASSVTGDQPQHF
>TRBV6-2/TRBV6-3|.|TRBJ2-7|many
TGTGCCAGCAGTTCACGGAACGAGCAGTACTTC
CASSSRNEQYF
>TRBV14|.|TRBJ2-5|few
TGTGCCAGCAGCCAAGGATGGGGGATCAGCCGCGAGACCCAGTACTTC
CASSQGWGISRETQYF
>TRBV3-1|TRBD2|TRBJ2-1|.
TGTGCCAGCAGCCCTCAAGGGGCCACAGCGGGAGTTTTAAATGAGCAGTTCTTC
CASSPQGATAGVLNEQFF
>TRBV7-3|TRBD2|TRBJ2-1|.
TGTGCCAGCAGCCTCGGACTAGCGGGAGCCCGAGGGAATGAGCAGTTCTTC
CASSLGLAGARGNEQFF
>TRBV20-1|.|TRBJ1-2|many
TGCAGTGCTAGGAACAGGGAGATTATCGGCTACACCTTC
CSARNREIIGYTF
>TRBV7-6|.|TRBJ2-7|many
TGTGCCAGCAGCTTATCCGCAGGGACGGTCGGCTACGAGCAGTACTTC
CASSLSAGTVGYEQYF
>TRBV20-1|.|TRBJ2-1|.
TGCAGTGCTAGAACCTTAACTATTTTCAATGAGCAGTTCTTC
CSARTLTIFNEQFF
>TRBV10-3|.|TRBJ1-1|many
TGTGCCATCAGTCCTCGGGGGGGGGACACTGAAGCTTTCTTT
CAISPRGGDTEAFF
>TRBV7-9|.|TRBJ2-7|few
TGTGCCAGCAGCTTAGCAACAGGAAGCTCCTACGAGCAGTACTTC
CASSLATGSSYEQYF
>TRBV24-1|.|TRBJ1-5|many
TGTGCCACCAGTGGAGGCCGTCAGGAAGGGCCCCAGCATTTT
CATSGGRQEGPQHF
>TRBV6-1|.|TRBJ2-2|many
TGTGCCAGCAGTGAAGCTGGTTCGGGAACCGGGGAGCTGTTTTTT
CASSEAGSGTGELFF
>TRBV4-2|.|TRBJ2-7|.
TGTGCCAGCAGCCAAGAGCTCTACTCCTACGAGCAGTACTTC
CASSQELYSYEQYF
>TRBV29-1|.|TRBJ1-2|.
TGCAGCGCTGGCCGGGACCCTAGCTTTGAGGATGGCTACACCTTC
CSAGRDPSFEDGYTF
>TRBV20-1|.|TRBJ2-5|few
TGCAGTGCTAGTGGGACCGGGCCTCCAGAGACCCAGTACTTC
CSASGTGPPETQYF
>TRBV20-1|.|TRBJ2-7|many
TGCAGTGCTAGCGGGAGTGCCCCCTACGAGCAGTACTTC
CSASGSAPYEQYF
>TRBV15|.|TRBJ1-3|.
TGTGCCACCAGCAGAGATCCCCCCAGCTCTGGAAACACCATATATTTT
CATSRDPPSSGNTIYF
>TRBV5-1|.|TRBJ2-6|.
TGCGCCAGCAGCTCTGGGACGACGAGCTCTGGGGCCAACGTCCTGACTTTC
CASSSGTTSSGANVLTF
>TRBV10-3|TRBD2|TRBJ2-3|many
TGTGCCATCAGTCTAGCGGGAGGGTTGGGAGATACGCAGTATTTT
CAISLAGGLGDTQYF
>TRBV6-1|.|TRBJ1-2|many
TGTGCCAGCAGCGCAAAACCCAACTATGGCTACACCTTC
CASSAKPNYGYTF
>TRBV7-9|.|TRBJ2-3|many
TGTGCCAGCAGCTTAGTTTTCGTGCCAGATACGCAGTATTTT
CASSLVFVPDTQYF
>TRBV5-1|TRBD1|TRBJ1-1|.
TGCGCCTCACAGGGGCGAAACACTGAAGCTTTCTTT
CASQGRNTEAFF
>TRBV11-2|TRBD2|TRBJ2-5|many
TGTGCCAGCAGCAGAAGCGGGACTGAGACCCAGTACTTC
CASSRSGTETQYF
>TRBV7-8|TRBD2|TRBJ2-6|many
TGTGCCAGCAGCTTACGGCGGGAGGGCGGTGGGGCCAACGTCCTGACTTTC
CASSLRREGGGANVLTF
>TRBV27|.|TRBJ2-1|few
TGTGCCAGCAGTTTATCGACTACACATGAGCAGTTCTTC
CASSLSTTHEQFF
>TRBV5-8|.|TRBJ2-2|.
TGTGCCAGCAGCTTGGGAGTAGTGGGCGGGGAGCTGTTTTTT
CASSLGVVGGELFF
>TRBV9|.|TRBJ2-7|few
TGTGCCAGCAGCGCTTCCCCTAACCTCTACGAGCAGTACTTC
CASSASPNLYEQYF
>TRBV5-6|.|TRBJ2-7|few
TGTGCCAGCAGCTCGCGGAGGGGCGGGGCCTCCTACGAGCAGTACTTC
CASSSRRGGASYEQYF
>TRBV28|TRBD2|TRBJ2-7|many
TGTGCCAGCAGTTTGTCACGTCTAGCGGCGCAGTACTTC
CASSLSRLAAQYF
>TRBV6-2/TRBV6-3|TRBD2|TRBJ2-1|many
TGTGCCAGCAGTTACAGGACTAGCAATGAGCAGTTCTTC
CASSYRTSNEQFF
>TRBV12-3/TRBV12-4|.|TRBJ2-3|many
TGTGCCAGCCAAGGGGGGGCGCGGACAGATACGCAGTATTTT
CASQGGARTDTQYF
>TRBV5-1|.|TRBJ2-7|few
TGCGCCAGCAGCTTGATATCCAACTACGAGCAGTACTTC
CASSLISNYEQYF
>TRBV10-3|TRBD2|TRBJ2-3|.
TGTGCCATCCGGGGGGGCAGCGGGACCACTAGCACAGATACGCAGTATTTT
CAIRGGSGTTSTDTQYF
>TRBV20-1|TRBD2|TRBJ2-1|many
TGCAGTGCTAGAGAGGTCGGGAGGTCCTACAATGAGCAGTTCTTC
CSAREVGRSYNEQFF
>TRBV6-2/TRBV6-3|TRBD1|TRBJ2-7|.
TGTGCCAGCAGTGTTCTCGGACAGGGCGTGCAGTACTTC
CASSVLGQGVQYF
>TRBV19|.|TRBJ2-6|few
TGTGCCAGTACCCCGGGACACATCTCTGGGGCCAACGTCCTGACTTTC
CASTPGHISGANVLTF